Presented here are 23 T cell receptor beta chains from one specimen sequenced in a study of blood T cells in healthy people across ages. Sample-barcoded 5' priming and a J-beta primer mix drove a second PCR of about 6 to 11 cycles. TCRdb itself ran the 5' RACE reads through MiXCR, one entry per CDR3 protein. Here the sample spans approximately 800,000 distinct CDR3 sequences, around half being singletons. Sequences were obtained from blood. The receptors here all came from an elderly man in good health.

J is TRBJ1-5 and V is TRBV20-1; D is possibly TRBD1 (5 bases). This CDR3 contains 17 residues. Germline values: CDR1 DFQATT, CDR2 SNEGSKA (reference sequence). V lost 1 base and J lost 7, with 23 bases in between. CDR3 nucleotide sequence: TGCAGTGCTAGAGGGGACGGGGCGGTGCGAGGATTGCAGCCCCAGCATTTT. Its protein product is CSARGDGAVRGLQPQHF.

This clonotype appeared a few times. The chain carries TRBV29-1 and TRBJ2-5, with D perhaps being TRBD1 or TRBD2 (5 bases each). CDR1 and CDR2 from the germline V gene are SQVTM and ANQGSEA. The CDR3 length is 13 residues. Trimming cost V 1 base and J 5 bases, with 11 bases left between them. In DNA, the CDR3 is TGCAGCGTTGAAGTGCAGGGCGGGGAGACCCAGTACTTC. Translating it yields CSVEVQGGETQYF.

V gene TRBV7-9 combines with J gene TRBJ1-2, with 8 bases fitting TRBD1. The CDR3 spans 15 residues. Germline assignment: CDR1 SEHNR and CDR2 FQNEAQ (reference sequence). V lost 9 bases to trimming and J lost 8 bases; unmatched junction nucleotides: 17. The CDR3 bases are TGTGCCAGTAGCCCGACCATGGACAGGGTGAGGGGCTACACCTTC. It encodes CASSPTMDRVRGYTF.

This chain joins TRBV28 and TRBJ1-1; no clear D gene. Trimming removed 4 bases at V and 0 bases at J, with 27 bases between. The V gene's germline CDR1 is MDHEN and CDR2 SYDVKM. CDR3 length: 20 amino acids. CDR3 DNA sequence: TGTGCCAGCAGTTGGCCGGGCGTTGGGGTGGGCAGCGCCATGAACACTGAAGCTTTCTTT. Amino acids: CASSWPGVGVGSAMNTEAFF.

The V gene is TRBV7-9, the J gene TRBJ2-1; no clear D gene. The J call is doubtful: the DNA matches TRBJ2-7 better. Per germline, CDR1 SEHNR and CDR2 FQNEAQ (reference sequence). The CDR3 extends over 10 amino acids. The DNA of the CDR3 is TGTGCCACCGATTACAATGAGCAGTACTTC. Its translation: CATDYNEQYF.

The sample holds a few counts of this clonotype. The rearrangement joins TRBV10-3 to TRBJ2-7, with 11 bases aligning to TRBD2. V lost 6 bases, J lost 0 bases, and 7 bases stayed unmatched. The CDR3 sequence is 16 residues long. Germline CDR1 ENHRY, CDR2 SYGVKD. CDR3 DNA sequence: TGTGCCATCAGCAGGACTAGCGGGCCTAGCTCCTACGAGCAGTACTTC. Translating it yields CAISRTSGPSSYEQYF.

This chain links TRBV7-8 with TRBJ2-1; 10 bases fit TRBD2. With V trimmed by 1 base and J by 0 bases, 3 bases remained unmatched. CDR1 and CDR2 (germline): SGHVS, FQNEAQ. The CDR3 extends over 17 amino acids. As DNA, the CDR3 is TGTGCCAGCAGCTTAGAGGCTAGCGGGAGCTCCTACAATGAGCAGTTCTTC. This sequence encodes CASSLEASGSSYNEQFF.

The V call is TRBV7-2, the J call TRBJ2-7; D possibly corresponds to TRBD1 (6 bases). Germline-derived CDR1 and CDR2 are SGHTA and FQGNSA. V lost 1 base to trimming and J lost 2 bases, with 12 bases between them. This CDR3 has 15 amino acids. CDR3 protein: CASSLGPGATYEQYF. DNA of the CDR3: TGTGCCAGCAGCTTAGGTCCAGGGGCTACCTACGAGCAGTACTTC.

This clonotype has only a few counts. This chain links TRBV2 with TRBJ2-3; D is ambiguous. This CDR3 has 13 residues. V lost 1 base and J lost 14, with 16 bases in between. Germline CDR1 SNHLY, CDR2 FYNNEI. This chain's CDR3 is CASSEEVTRYAYF. In nucleotides, the CDR3 is TGTGCCAGCAGTGAAGAAGTCACCCGATACGCGTATTTT.

The rearrangement uses TRBV11-2 and TRBJ2-5; tentatively, D is TRBD2 (5 bases). V lost 4 bases to trimming and J lost 4 bases, with 13 bases between them. Germline loops: CDR1 SGHAT, CDR2 FQNNGV. The CDR3 length is 14 residues. This CDR3 reads CASSSTRGTETQYF. The CDR3 DNA follows: TGTGCCAGCAGCTCGACCCGGGGAACAGAGACCCAGTACTTC.

V gene TRBV24-1 combines with J gene TRBJ2-1; TRBD1 agrees at 7 bases. V shed 4 bases and J 1 base; nucleotides not matched to a gene: 9. Germline V CDR1 and CDR2: KGHDR, SFDVKD. The CDR3 is 17 residues long. The CDR3 nucleotides are TGTGCCACCAGTGACCCAACAGGGACAGTTTCCTACAATGAGCAGTTCTTC. It codes for CATSDPTGTVSYNEQFF.

Details on this clonotype: This could be a read error, since a much larger clone is one nucleotide away. This sequence joins TRBV18 and TRBJ2-5, with D tentatively TRBD1 or TRBD2 (6 bases each). The germline V gene encodes CDR1 KGHSH and CDR2 LQKENI. The CDR3 extends over 15 amino acids. CDR3 loop: CASSLQGGGQVTQYF. CDR3 DNA: TGTGCCAGCTCACTACAGGGAGGAGGGCAAGTGACCCAGTACTTC.

V gene TRBV6-5 combines with J gene TRBJ1-1; TRBD1 is a possible D gene (6 bases). The V gene lost 11 bases and the J gene lost 0 bases, with 13 bases spanning the gap. This CDR3 is built from 13 residues. Germline V gene sequence: CDR1 MNHEY, CDR2 SVGAGI. CDR3 residues: CASRGGLNTEAFF. CDR3 nucleotides: TGTGCCTCAAGGGGGGGCTTGAACACTGAAGCTTTCTTT.

Comments on this clonotype: Sequence at one end of the junction differs from germline and may be a read error. V gene TRBV6-5 combines with J gene TRBJ2-1, with 11 nucleotides matching TRBD2. CDR1 and CDR2 (germline): MNHEY, SVGAGI. The CDR3 consists of 17 residues. CDR3 residues: CASSLPLAGGAVNEQFF. The CDR3 DNA reads TGCGCCAGCAGTTTGCCCTTAGCGGGAGGGGCGGTAAATGAGCAGTTCTTC.

The gene calls are TRBV29-1 and TRBJ1-2; no clear D. The CDR3 consists of 13 residues. V was pared by 3 bases and J by 1 base, with 9 bases between. Germline lookup yields CDR1 SQVTM and CDR2 ANQGSEA. The CDR3 bases are TGCAGCGTTGACCACAGCAATAACTATGGCTACACCTTC. It translates to CSVDHSNNYGYTF.

The table lists this clonotype with a few counts. The V gene is TRBV28, the J gene TRBJ1-1, with D perhaps matching TRBD1 (5 bases). The CDR3 is 14 amino acids. Trimming took 5 bases from V and 1 from J, leaving 11 bases between them. CDR1 and CDR2 (germline): MDHEN, SYDVKM. CDR3 nucleotides: TGTGCCAGCAGTCATGGTGGGGGGAACACTGAAGCTTTCTTT. The encoded protein is CASSHGGGNTEAFF.

Only a few counts were recorded for this clonotype. The CDR3 is CASSYGGQIYEQYF. The CDR3 bases are TGTGCCAGCAGTTACGGGGGACAGATATACGAGCAGTACTTC. V usage is TRBV6-5 and J usage is TRBJ2-7, with TRBD1 matching over 7 bases. Germline V CDR1 and CDR2: MNHEY, SVGAGI. V trimming: 2 bases; J trimming: 4 bases; junction bases outside the gene matches: 5. CDR3 length equals 14 residues.

V gene TRBV5-1 combines with J gene TRBJ1-2; D is perhaps TRBD1 (6 bases). The CDR3 extends over 16 amino acids. V shed 2 bases and J shed 4 bases, with 18 bases lying between them. The germline V gene encodes CDR1 SGHRS and CDR2 YFSETQ. The chain's CDR3 is CASSFAEASQGYGYTF. In DNA, the CDR3 is TGCGCCAGCAGCTTTGCGGAAGCCTCACAGGGCTATGGCTACACCTTC.

The gene calls are TRBV15 and TRBJ2-7; no definite D call. The V end lost 0 bases, the J end lost 1 base, and 7 bases lay between the germline ends. The germline V gene encodes CDR1 LNHNV and CDR2 YYDKDF (reference sequence). CDR3 length: 14 residues. The CDR3 reads CATSRDPKSYEQYF. The CDR3 DNA reads TGTGCCACCAGCAGAGATCCGAAATCCTACGAGCAGTACTTC.

V usage is TRBV12-3 or TRBV12-4 and J usage is TRBJ2-1; TRBD1 matches at 10 bases. V was clipped by 5 bases and J by 9 bases; unmatched bases: 7. The CDR3 sequence is 14 residues long. CDR3 nucleotides: TGTGCCAGCAGTCCTAGGACAGGGGGTTTTGAGCAGTTCTTC. It is translated as CASSPRTGGFEQFF.

V usage is TRBV3-1 and J usage is TRBJ2-7; tentatively, D is TRBD1 (6 bases). The CDR3 is made up of 15 amino acids. Looked up from germline, CDR1 is LGHDT and CDR2 is YNNKEL (reference sequence). The V end lost 4 bases, the J end lost 1 base, and 14 bases lay between the germline ends. This CDR3 reads CASSPTGRRSYEQYF. The CDR3 coding sequence is TGTGCCAGCAGCCCTACAGGGAGAAGGTCCTACGAGCAGTACTTC.

The chain has TRBV6-5 and TRBJ2-1, with 10 bases identical to TRBD2. The ends lost 2 bases at V and 11 bases at J; junction bases unmatched: 15. The germline V gene encodes CDR1 MNHEY and CDR2 SVGAGI. This CDR3 region has 17 residues. The DNA for the CDR3 is TGTGCCAGCAGTTACGAACCGGTACCAGTACTAGCGGGGCAGCAGTTCTTC. It yields the protein CASSYEPVPVLAGQQFF.

The chain recombines TRBV25-1 with TRBJ1-5; unclear D gene. The CDR3 totals 14 residues. From germline, CDR1 is MGHDK and CDR2 SYGVNS. The V end lost 6 bases, the J end lost 4 bases, and 13 bases lay between the germline ends. The CDR3 reads CASSSGLTNQPQHF. The DNA of the CDR3 is TGTGCCAGCAGCTCGGGTCTTACTAATCAGCCCCAGCATTTT.